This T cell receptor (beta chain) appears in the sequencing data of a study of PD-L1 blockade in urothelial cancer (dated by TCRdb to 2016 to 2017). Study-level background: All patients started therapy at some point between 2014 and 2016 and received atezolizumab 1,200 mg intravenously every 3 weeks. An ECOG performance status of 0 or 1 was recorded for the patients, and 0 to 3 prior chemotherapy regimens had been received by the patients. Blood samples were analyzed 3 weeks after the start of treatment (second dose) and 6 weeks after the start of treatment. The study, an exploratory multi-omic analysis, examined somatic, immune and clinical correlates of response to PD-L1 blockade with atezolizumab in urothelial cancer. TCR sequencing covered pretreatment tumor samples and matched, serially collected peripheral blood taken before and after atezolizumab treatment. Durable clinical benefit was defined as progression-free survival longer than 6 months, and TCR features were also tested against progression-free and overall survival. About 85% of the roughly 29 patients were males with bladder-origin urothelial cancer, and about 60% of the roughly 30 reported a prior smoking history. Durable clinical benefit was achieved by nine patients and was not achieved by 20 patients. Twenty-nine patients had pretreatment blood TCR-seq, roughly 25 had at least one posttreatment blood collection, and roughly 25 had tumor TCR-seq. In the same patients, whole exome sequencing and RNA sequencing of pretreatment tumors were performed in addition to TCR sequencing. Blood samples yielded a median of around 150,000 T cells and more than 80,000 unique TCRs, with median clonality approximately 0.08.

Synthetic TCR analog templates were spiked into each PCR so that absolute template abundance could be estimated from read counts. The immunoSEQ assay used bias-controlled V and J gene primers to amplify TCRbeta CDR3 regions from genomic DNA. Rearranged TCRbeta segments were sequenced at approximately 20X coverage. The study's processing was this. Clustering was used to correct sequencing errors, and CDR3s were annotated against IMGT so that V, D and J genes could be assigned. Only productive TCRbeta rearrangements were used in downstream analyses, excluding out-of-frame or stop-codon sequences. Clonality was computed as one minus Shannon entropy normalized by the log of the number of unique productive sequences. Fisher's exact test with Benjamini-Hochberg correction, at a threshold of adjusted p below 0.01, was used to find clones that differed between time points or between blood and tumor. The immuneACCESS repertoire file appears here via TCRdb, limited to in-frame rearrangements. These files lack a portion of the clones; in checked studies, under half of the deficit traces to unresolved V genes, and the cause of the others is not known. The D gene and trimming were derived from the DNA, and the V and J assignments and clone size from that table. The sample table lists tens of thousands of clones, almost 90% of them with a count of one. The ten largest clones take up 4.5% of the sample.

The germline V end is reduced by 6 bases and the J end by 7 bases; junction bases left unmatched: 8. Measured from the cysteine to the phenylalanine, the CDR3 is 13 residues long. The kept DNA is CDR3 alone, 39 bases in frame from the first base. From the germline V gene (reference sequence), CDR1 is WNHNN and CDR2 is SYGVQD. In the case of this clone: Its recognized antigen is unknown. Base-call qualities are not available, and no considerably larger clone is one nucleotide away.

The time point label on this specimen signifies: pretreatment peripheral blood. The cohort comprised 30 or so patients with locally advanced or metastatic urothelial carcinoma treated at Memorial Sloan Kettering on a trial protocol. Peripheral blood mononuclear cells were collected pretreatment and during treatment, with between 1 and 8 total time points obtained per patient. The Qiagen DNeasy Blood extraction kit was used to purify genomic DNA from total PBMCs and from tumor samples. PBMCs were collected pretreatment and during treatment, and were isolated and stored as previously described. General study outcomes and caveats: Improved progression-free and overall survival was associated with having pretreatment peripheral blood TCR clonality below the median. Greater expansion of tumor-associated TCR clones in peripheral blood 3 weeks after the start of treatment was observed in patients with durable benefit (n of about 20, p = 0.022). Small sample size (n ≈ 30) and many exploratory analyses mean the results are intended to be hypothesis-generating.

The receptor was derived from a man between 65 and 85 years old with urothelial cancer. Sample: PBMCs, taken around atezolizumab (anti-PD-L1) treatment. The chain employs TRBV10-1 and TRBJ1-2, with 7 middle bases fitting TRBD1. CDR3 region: CASSPDRVSGYTF. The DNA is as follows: TGCGCCAGCAGCCCCGACAGGGTCTCTGGCTACACCTTC.